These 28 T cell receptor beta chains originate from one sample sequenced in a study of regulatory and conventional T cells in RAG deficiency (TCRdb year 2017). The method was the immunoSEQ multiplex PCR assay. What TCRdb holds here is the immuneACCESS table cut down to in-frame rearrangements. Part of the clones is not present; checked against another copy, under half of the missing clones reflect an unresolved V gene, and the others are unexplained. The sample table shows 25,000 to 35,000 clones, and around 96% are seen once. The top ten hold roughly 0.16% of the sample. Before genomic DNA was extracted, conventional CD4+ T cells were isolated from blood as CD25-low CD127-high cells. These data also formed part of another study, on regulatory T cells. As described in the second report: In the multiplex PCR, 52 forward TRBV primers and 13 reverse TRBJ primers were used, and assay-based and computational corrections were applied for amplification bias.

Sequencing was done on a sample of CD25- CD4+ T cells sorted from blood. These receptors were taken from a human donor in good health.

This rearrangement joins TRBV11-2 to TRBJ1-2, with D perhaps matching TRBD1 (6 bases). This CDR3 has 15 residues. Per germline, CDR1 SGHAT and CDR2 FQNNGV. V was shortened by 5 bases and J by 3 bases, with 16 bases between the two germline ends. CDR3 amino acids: CASSLNRDTYYGYTF. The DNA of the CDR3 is TGTGCCAGCAGCCTCAACCGGGACACCTACTATGGCTACACCTTC.

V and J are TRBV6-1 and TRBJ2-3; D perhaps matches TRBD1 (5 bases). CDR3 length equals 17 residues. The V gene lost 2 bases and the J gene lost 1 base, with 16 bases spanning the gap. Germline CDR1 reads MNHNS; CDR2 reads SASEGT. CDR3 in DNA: TGTGCCAGCAGTGAACGATCTGGACACGTGGGCACAGATACGCAGTATTTT. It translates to CASSERSGHVGTDTQYF.

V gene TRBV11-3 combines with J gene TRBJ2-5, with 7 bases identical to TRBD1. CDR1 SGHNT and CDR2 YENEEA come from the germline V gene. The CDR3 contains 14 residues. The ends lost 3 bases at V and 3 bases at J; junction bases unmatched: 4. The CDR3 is CASSFRGIEETQYF. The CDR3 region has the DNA TGTGCCAGCAGCTTCAGGGGGATAGAAGAGACCCAGTACTTC.

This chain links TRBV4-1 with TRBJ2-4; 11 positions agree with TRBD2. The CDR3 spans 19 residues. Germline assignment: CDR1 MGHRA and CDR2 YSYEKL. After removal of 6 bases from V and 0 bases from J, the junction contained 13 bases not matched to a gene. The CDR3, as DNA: TGCGCCAGCAGTGAAACTAGCGGGGGCAGCAAGCCAGCCAAAAACATTCAGTACTTC. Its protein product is CASSETSGGSKPAKNIQYF.

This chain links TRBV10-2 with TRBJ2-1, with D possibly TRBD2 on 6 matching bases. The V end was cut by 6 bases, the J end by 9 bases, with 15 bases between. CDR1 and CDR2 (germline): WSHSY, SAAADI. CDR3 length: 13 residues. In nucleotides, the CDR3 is TGCGCCAGCAGCCAGGCGGTCGGGGGTGAGCAGTTCTTC. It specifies CASSQAVGGEQFF.

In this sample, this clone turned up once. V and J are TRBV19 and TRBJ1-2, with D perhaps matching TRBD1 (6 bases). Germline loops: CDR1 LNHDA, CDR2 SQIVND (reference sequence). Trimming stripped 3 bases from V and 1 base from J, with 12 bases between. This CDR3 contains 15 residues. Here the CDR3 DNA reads TGTGCCAGTAGTATTAACCAGGGGAATAACTATGGCTACACCTTC. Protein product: CASSINQGNNYGYTF.

The CDR3 coding sequence is TGTGCCAGCAGGTACCGGGACAGGGCCGAGCAGTACTTC. This encodes CASRYRDRAEQYF. The chain links TRBV6-5 to TRBJ2-7; 9 bases map to TRBD1. The V and J ends lost 6 bases and 6 bases, in that order; junction bases with no gene match: 6. The CDR3 totals 13 residues. The germline V gene has CDR1 MNHEY and CDR2 SVGAGI.

Here the CDR3 reads CASSQAHSADVSGNTIYF. CDR3 nucleotides: TGTGCCAGCAGCCAAGCCCACAGTGCCGACGTCTCTGGAAACACCATATATTTT. This chain uses TRBV4-2 with TRBJ1-3; D remains unclear. This CDR3 has 18 residues. Germline loops: CDR1 LGHNA, CDR2 YNFKEQ. V was shortened by 1 base and J by 0 bases, with 16 bases between the two germline ends.

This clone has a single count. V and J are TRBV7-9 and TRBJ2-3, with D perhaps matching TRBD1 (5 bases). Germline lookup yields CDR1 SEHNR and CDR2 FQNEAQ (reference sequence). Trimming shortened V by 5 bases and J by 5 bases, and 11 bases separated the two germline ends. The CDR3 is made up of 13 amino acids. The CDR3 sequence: CASSGPDRDTQYF. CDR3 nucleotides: TGTGCCAGCAGCGGACCCGACAGAGATACGCAGTATTTT. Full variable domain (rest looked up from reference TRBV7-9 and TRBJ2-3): DTGVSQNPRHKITKRGQNVTFRCDPISEHNRLYWYRQTLGQGPEFLTYFQNEAQLEKSRLLSDRFSAERPKGSFSTLEIQRTEQGDSAMYLCASSGPDRDTQYFGPGTRLTVL.

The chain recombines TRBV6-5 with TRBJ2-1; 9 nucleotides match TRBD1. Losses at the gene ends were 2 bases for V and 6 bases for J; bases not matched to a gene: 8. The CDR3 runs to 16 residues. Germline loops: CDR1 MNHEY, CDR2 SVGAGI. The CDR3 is CASSYPRTGVGNEQFF. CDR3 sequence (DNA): TGTGCCAGCAGTTACCCTAGGACAGGGGTGGGCAATGAGCAGTTCTTC.

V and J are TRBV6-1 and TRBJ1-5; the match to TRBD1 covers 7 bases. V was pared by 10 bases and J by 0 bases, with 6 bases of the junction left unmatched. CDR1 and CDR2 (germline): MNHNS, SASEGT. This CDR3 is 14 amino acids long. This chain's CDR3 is CATLQGYSNQPQHF. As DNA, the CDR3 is TGTGCCACCTTACAGGGGTATAGCAATCAGCCCCAGCATTTT.

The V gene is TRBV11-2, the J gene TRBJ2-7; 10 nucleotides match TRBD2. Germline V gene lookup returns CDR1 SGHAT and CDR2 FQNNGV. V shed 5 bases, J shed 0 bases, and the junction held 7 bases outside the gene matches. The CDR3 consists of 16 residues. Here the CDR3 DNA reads TGTGCCAGCAGCCTTGATAGCGGGGGGACCTCCTACGAGCAGTACTTC. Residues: CASSLDSGGTSYEQYF.

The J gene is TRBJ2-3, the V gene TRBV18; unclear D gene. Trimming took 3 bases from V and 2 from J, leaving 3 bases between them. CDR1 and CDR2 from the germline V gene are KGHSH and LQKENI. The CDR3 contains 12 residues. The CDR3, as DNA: TGTGCCAGCTCACCCAACACAGATACGCAGTATTTT. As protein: CASSPNTDTQYF. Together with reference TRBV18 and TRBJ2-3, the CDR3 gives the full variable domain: NAGVMQNPRHLVRRRGQEARLRCSPMKGHSHVYWYRQLPEEGLKFMVYLQKENIIDESGMPKERFSAEFPKEGPSILRIQQVVRGDSAAYFCASSPNTDTQYFGPGTRLTVL.

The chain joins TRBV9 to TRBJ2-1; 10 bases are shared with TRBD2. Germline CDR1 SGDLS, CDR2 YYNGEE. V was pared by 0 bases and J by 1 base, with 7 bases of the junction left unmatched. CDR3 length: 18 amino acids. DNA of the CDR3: TGTGCCAGCAGCGTAGGGCTAGCGGGGGAACCTTCCTACAATGAGCAGTTCTTC. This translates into CASSVGLAGEPSYNEQFF.

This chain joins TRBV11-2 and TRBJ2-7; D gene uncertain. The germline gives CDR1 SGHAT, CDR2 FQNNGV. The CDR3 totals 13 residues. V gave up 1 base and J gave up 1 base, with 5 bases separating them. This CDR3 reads CASSLVVSYEQYF. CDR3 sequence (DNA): TGTGCCAGCAGCTTAGTAGTGTCCTACGAGCAGTACTTC. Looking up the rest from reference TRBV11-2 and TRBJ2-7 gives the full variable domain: EAGVAQSPRYKIIEKRQSVAFWCNPISGHATLYWYQQILGQGPKLLIQFQNNGVVDDSQLPKDRFSAERLKGVDSTLKIQPAKLEDSAVYLCASSLVVSYEQYFGPGTRLTVT.

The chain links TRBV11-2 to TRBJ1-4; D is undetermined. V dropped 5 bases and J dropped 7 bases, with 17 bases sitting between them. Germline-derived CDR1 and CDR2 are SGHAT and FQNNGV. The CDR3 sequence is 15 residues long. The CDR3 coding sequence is TGTGCCAGCAGCCTCATAGCGGGCACGACTGAAAAACTGTTTTTT. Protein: CASSLIAGTTEKLFF.

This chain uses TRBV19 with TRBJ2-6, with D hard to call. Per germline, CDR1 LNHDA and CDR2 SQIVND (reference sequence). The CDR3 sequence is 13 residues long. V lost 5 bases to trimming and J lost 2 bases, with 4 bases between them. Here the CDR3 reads CASSPTGANVLTF. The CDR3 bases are TGTGCCAGTAGTCCCACTGGGGCCAACGTCCTGACTTTC.

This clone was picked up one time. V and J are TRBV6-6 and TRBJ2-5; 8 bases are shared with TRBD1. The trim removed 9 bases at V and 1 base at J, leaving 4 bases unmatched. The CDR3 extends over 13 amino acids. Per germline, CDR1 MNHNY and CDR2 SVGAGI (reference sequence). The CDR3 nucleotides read TGTGCCAGTAGAACAGGGGGCCAAGAGACCCAGTACTTC. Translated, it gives CASRTGGQETQYF.

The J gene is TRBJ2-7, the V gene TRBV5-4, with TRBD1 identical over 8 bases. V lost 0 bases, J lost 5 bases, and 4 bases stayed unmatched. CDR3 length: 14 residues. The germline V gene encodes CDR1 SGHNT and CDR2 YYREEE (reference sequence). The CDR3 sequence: CASSLGQGRNEQYF. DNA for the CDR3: TGTGCCAGCAGCTTGGGACAGGGGAGGAACGAGCAGTACTTC.

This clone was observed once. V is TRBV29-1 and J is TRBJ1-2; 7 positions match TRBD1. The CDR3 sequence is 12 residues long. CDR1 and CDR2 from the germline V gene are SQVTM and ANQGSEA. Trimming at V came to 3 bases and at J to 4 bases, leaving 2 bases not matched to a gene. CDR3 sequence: CSVEDRLYGYTF. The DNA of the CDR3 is TGCAGCGTTGAGGACAGGCTCTATGGCTACACCTTC. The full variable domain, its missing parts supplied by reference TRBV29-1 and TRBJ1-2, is SAVISQKPSRDICQRGTSLTIQCQVDSQVTMMFWYRQQPGQSLTLIATANQGSEATYESGFVIDKFPISRPNLTFSTLTVSNMSPEDSSIYLCSVEDRLYGYTFGSGTRLTVV.

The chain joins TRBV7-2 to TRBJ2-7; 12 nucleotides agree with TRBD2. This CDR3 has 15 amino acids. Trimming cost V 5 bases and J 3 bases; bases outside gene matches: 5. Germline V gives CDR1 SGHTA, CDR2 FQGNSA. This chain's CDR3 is CASSLRTSGDYEQYF. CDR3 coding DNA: TGTGCCAGCAGCCTTCGGACTAGCGGGGACTACGAGCAGTACTTC.

CDR3 region: CASSYLRGDNEQFF. The CDR3 DNA reads as TGTGCCAGTAGTTATCTGCGGGGGGACAATGAGCAGTTCTTC. The V call is TRBV19, the J call TRBJ2-1; 8 bases map to TRBD2. V was clipped by 5 bases and J by 5 bases; unmatched bases: 5. Per germline, CDR1 LNHDA and CDR2 SQIVND (reference sequence). There are 14 residues in the CDR3. The full variable domain, its missing parts supplied by reference TRBV19 and TRBJ2-1, is DGGITQSPKYLFRKEGQNVTLSCEQNLNHDAMYWYRQDPGQGLRLIYYSQIVNDFQKGDIAEGYSVSREKKESFPLTVTSAQKNPTAFYLCASSYLRGDNEQFFGPGTRLTVL.

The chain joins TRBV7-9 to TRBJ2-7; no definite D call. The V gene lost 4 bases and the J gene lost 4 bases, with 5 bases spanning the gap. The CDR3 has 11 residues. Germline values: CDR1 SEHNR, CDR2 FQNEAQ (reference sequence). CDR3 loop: CASSSRYEQYF. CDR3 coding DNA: TGTGCCAGCAGCTCGCGGTACGAGCAGTACTTC.

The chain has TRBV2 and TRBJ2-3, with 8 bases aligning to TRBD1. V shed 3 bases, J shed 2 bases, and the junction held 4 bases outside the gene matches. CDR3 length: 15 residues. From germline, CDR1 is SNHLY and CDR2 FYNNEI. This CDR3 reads CASSDGTGPTDTQYF. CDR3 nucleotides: TGTGCCAGCAGTGATGGGACAGGACCCACAGATACGCAGTATTTT.

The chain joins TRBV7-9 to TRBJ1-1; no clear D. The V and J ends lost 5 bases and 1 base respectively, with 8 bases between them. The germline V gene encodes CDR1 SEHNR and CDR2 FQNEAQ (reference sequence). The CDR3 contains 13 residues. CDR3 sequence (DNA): TGTGCCAGCAGCCAAACAAGGAACACTGAAGCTTTCTTT. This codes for CASSQTRNTEAFF. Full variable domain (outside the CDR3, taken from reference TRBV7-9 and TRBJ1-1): DTGVSQNPRHKITKRGQNVTFRCDPISEHNRLYWYRQTLGQGPEFLTYFQNEAQLEKSRLLSDRFSAERPKGSFSTLEIQRTEQGDSAMYLCASSQTRNTEAFFGQGTRLTVV.

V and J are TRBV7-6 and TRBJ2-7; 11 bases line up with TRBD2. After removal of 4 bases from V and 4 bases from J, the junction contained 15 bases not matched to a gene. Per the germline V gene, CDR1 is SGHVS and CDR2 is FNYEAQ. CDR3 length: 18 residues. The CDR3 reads CASSSRPSGGLMGYEQYF. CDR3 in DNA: TGTGCCAGCAGCTCCCGGCCTAGCGGGGGGCTCATGGGGTACGAGCAGTACTTC.

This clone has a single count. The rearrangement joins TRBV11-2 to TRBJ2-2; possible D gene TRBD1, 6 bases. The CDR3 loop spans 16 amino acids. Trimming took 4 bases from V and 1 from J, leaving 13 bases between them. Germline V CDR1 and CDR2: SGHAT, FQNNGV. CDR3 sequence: CASSSRQDLNTGELFF. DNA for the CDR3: TGTGCCAGCAGCTCGAGACAGGACTTGAACACCGGGGAGCTGTTTTTT.

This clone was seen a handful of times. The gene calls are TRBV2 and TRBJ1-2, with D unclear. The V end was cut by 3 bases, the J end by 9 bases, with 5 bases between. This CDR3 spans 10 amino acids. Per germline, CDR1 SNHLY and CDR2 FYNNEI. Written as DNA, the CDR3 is TGTGCCAGCAGTGATATTAGCTACACCTTC. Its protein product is CASSDISYTF.